Described below is a single T cell receptor beta chain sequence and its context. The data derive from a study of blood T cell repertoires in COVID-19. About the study: Samples came from the United States, Italy and Spain, spanning acute and convalescent COVID-19.

From germline, CDR1 is KGHDR and CDR2 SFDVKD. The CDR3 length is 16 residues. Unmatched junction bases numbered 12, after V lost 5 bases and J lost 6 bases. The data were produced by immunoSEQ multiplex PCR, yet TCRdb's version contains in-frame clones alone and is incomplete. The profile shows nearly 25,000 clones, 70% to 90% of them singletons. Material: peripheral blood. The V call is TRBV24-1, the J call TRBJ2-3; 8 nucleotides match TRBD2. The sequence came from a man aged 70-80 years with acute or convalescent COVID-19. CDR3 coding DNA: TGTGCCACCAGTGCCCAGGGACGGGAGGGTACTGATACGCAGTATTTT. It codes for CATSAQGREGTDTQYF.